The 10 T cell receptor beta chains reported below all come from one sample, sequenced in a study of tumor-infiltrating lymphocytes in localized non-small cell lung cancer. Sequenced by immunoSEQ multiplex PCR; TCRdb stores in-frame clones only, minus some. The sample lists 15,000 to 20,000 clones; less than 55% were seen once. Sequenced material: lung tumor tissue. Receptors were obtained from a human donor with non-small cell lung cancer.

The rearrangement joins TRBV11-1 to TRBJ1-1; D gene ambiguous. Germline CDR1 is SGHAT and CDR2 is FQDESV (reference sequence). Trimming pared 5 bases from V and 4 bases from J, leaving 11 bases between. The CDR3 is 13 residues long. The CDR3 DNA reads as TGTGCCAGCAGCCTCTACGAGGGCACTGAAGCTTTCTTT. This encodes CASSLYEGTEAFF. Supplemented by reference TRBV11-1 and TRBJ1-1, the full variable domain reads EAEVAQSPRYKITEKSQAVAFWCDPISGHATLYWYRQILGQGPELLVQFQDESVVDDSQLPKDRFSAERLKGVDSTLKIQPAELGDSAMYLCASSLYEGTEAFFGQGTRLTVV.

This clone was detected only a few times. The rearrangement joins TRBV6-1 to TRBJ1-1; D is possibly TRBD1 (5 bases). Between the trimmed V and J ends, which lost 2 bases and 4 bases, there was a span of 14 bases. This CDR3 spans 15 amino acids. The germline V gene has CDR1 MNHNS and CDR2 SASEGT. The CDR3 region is CASSERAGGGTEAFF. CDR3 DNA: TGTGCCAGCAGTGAAAGGGCCGGTGGGGGCACTGAAGCTTTCTTT.

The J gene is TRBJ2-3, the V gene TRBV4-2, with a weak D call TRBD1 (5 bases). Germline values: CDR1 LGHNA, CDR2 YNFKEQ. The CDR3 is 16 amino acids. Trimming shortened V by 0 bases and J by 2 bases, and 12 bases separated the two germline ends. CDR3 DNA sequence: TGTGCCAGCAGCCAAGAGAGTCAGGGAATCACAGATACGCAGTATTTT. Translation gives CASSQESQGITDTQYF.

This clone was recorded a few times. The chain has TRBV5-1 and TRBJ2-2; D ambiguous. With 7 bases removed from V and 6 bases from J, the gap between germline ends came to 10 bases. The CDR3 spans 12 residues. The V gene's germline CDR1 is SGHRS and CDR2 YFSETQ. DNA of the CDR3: TGCGCCAGCTTTGGCGGAGCCGGGGAGCTGTTTTTT. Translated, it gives CASFGGAGELFF.

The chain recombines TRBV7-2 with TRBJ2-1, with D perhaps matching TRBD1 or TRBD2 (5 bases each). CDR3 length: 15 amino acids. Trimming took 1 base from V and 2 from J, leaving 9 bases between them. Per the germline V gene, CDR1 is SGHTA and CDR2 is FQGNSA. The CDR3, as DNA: TGTGCCAGCAGCTTAGTGTGGGACCCCTACAATGAGCAGTTCTTC. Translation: CASSLVWDPYNEQFF.

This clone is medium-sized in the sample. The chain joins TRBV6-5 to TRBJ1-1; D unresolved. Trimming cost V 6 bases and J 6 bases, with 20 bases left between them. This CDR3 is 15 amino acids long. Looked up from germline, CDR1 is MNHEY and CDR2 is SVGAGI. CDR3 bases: TGTGCCAGCAGGCCTAGGGAGAGGCTGGGCCCTGAAGCTTTCTTT. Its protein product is CASRPRERLGPEAFF.

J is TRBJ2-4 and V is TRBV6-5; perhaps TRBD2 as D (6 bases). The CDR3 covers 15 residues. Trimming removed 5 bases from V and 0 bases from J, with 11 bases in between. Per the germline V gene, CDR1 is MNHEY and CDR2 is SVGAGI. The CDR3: CASSRVGLAKNIQYF. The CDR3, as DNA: TGTGCCAGCAGTCGGGTGGGACTAGCCAAAAACATTCAGTACTTC.

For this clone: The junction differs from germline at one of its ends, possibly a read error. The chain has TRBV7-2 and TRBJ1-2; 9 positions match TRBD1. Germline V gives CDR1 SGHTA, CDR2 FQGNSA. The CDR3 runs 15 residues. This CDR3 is CASRLGGTGLHGYTF. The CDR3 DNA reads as TGTGCCAGCAGATTAGGCGGGACAGGGCTCCATGGCTACACCTTC.

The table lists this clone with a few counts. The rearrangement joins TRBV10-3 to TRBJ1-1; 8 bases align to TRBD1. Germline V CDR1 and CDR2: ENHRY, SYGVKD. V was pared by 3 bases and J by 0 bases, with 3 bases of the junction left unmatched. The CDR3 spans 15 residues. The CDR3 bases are TGTGCCATCAGTGAAAGACAGGGGATGAACACTGAAGCTTTCTTT. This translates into CAISERQGMNTEAFF.

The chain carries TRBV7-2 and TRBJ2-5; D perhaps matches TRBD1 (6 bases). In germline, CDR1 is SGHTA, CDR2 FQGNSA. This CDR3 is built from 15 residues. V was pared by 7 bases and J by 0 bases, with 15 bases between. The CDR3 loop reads CASNLVQGYQETQYF. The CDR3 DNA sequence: TGTGCCAGCAACCTGGTCCAGGGGTACCAAGAGACCCAGTACTTC.